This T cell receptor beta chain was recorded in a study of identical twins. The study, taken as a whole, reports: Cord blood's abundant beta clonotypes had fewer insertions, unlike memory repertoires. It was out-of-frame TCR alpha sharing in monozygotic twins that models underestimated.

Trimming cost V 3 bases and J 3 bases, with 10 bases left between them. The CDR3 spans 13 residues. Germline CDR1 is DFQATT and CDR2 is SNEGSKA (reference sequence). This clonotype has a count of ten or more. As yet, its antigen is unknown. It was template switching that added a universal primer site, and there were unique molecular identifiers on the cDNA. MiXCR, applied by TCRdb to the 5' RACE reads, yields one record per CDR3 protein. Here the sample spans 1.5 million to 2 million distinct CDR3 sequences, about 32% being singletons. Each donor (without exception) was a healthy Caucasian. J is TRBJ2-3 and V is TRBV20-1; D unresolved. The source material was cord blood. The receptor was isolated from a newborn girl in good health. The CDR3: CSASYAVTDTQYF. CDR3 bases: TGCAGTGCTAGTTATGCCGTTACAGATACGCAGTATTTT.